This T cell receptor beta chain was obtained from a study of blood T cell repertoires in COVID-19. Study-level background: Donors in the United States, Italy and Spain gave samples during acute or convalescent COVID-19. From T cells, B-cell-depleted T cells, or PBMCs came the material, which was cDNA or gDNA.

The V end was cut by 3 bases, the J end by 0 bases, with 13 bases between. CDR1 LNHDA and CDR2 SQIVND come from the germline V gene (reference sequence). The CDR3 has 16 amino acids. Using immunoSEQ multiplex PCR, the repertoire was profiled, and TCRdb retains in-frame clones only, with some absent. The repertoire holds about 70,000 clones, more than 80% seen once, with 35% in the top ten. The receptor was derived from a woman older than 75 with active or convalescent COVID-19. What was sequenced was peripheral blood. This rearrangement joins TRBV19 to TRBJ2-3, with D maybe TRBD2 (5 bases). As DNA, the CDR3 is TGTGCCAGTAGTATTGGAGGTGGCGCTAGCACAGATACGCAGTATTTT. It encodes CASSIGGGASTDTQYF.